The sequence of this TCR beta chain was determined in a study of blood T cells in healthy people across ages. Study results and caveats: Aged donors had fewer naive CD4+ cells and lower diversity than long-lived donors. The study found TCR beta diversity correlated strongly with naive T cell percentage.

Comments on this clonotype: Its antigen is unknown.

Peripheral blood samples of 9 to 10 milliliters were drawn from each donor. Extraction of total RNA produced a minimum of 5.5 micrograms from each sample. Alongside a J-beta primer mix, a sample-barcoded 5' primer served in a second PCR lasting 7 to 11 cycles. TCRdb fed the 5' RACE reads into MiXCR, producing one record per CDR3 protein. Of over 1,500,000 distinct CDR3 sequences in the sample, around 42% were seen once. CDR3 length: 12 residues. Trimming pared 7 bases from V and 2 bases from J, leaving 8 bases between. CDR1 is ENHRY and CDR2 is SYGVKD in the germline V gene. Specimen: blood. This chain joins TRBV10-3 and TRBJ1-2; the D is unclear. This clonotype was obtained from a human donor in good health. CDR3 amino acids: CAITTQNYGYTF. The CDR3 DNA reads as TGTGCCATCACCACCCAGAACTATGGCTACACCTTC.